This T cell receptor beta chain was identified in a study of regulatory T cells in long-lasting Graves disease. Study conclusions and caveats: Persistent disease was associated with favored TRBV28 usage and with favored use of TRBJ1-2 and TRBJ2-5. Persistent patients had more shared public clonotypes (under 3,000) than new patients (about 870).

Deletions cut 1 base from V and 5 bases from J, with 9 bases between. The CDR3 is made up of 13 amino acids. Per the germline V gene, CDR1 is LNHDA and CDR2 is SQIVND (reference sequence). Construction of TCR beta libraries relied on iRepertoire HTBI primers and on Arm-PCR targeting CDR3 regions. Original processing methods: Analysis of the samples identified around 60 TRBV and more than eleven TRBJ segments. One entry per CDR3 protein, called by TCRdb with MiXCR from the multiplex PCR reads. Here the V and J calls rest on TCRdb's processing, not on the authors' analysis. The repertoire holds roughly 400,000 distinct CDR3 sequences, with around 20% as singletons. Turning to this clonotype: What it binds is not known.

This sample's time point: persistent/refractory GD, antithyroid drugs over 5 years with positive TRAb. Construction of the TCR library relied on RNA isolated from PBMCs. Graves' disease diagnosis followed American Thyroid Association guidelines. The chain carries TRBV19 and TRBJ2-7; D is uncertain. The sequencing here drew on peripheral blood mononuclear cells (PBMCs), taken when the disease was refractory, from a patient treated with antithyroid drugs. The TCR originated in a female donor with Graves disease. The CDR3: CASSIGGNNEQYF. The CDR3 DNA is TGTGCCAGTAGTATAGGAGGAAATAACGAGCAGTACTTC.